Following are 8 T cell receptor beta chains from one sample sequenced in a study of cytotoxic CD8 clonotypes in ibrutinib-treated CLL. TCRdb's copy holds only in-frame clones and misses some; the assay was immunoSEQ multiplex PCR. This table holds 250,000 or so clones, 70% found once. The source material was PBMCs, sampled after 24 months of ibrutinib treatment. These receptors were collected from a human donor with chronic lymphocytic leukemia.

CDR3 residues: CASSPDRQGSYSGYTF. The CDR3 DNA sequence: TGTGCCAGCAGCCCAGACAGACAGGGCTCTTACAGTGGCTACACCTTC. The chain recombines TRBV28 with TRBJ1-2; 7 bases are shared with TRBD1. V lost 6 bases to trimming and J lost 7 bases; unmatched junction nucleotides: 17. CDR3 length: 16 residues. Germline values: CDR1 MDHEN, CDR2 SYDVKM.

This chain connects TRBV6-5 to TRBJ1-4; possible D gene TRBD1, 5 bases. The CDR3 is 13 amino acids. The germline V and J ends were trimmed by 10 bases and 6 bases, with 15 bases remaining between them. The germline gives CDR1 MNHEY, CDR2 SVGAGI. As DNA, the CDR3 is TGTGCCACCGGGACGGGGGGGGATGAAAAACTGTTTTTT. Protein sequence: CATGTGGDEKLFF.

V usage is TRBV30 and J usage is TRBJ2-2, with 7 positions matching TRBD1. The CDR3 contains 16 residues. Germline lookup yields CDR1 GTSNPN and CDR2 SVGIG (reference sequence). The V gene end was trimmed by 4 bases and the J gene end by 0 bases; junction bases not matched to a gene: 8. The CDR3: CAWIKPGQTNTGELFF. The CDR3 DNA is TGTGCCTGGATAAAACCGGGACAGACGAACACCGGGGAGCTGTTTTTT.

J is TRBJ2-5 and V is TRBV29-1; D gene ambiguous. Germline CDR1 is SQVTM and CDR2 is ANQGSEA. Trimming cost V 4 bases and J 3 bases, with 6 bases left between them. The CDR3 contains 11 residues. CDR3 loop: CSVVPEETQYF. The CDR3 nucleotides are TGCAGCGTTGTCCCTGAAGAGACCCAGTACTTC.

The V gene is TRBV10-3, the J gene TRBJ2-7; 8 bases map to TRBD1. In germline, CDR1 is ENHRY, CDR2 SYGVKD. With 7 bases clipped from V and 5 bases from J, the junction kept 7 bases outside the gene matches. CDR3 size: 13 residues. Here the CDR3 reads CAITETGDHEQYF. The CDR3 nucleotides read TGTGCCATCACGGAGACAGGGGACCACGAGCAGTACTTC.

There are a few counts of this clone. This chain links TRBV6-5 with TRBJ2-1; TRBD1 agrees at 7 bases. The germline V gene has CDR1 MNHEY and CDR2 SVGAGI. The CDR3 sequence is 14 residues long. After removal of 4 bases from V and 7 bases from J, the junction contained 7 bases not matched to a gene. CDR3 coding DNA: TGTGCCAGCAGTTCCTCGACAGGGTCAAATGAGCAGTTCTTC. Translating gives CASSSSTGSNEQFF.

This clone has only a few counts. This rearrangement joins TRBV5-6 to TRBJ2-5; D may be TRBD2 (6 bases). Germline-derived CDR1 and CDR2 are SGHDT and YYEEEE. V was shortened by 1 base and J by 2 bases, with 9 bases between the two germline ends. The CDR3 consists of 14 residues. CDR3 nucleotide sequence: TGTGCCAGCAGCTTGACCGGAGGGCAAGAGACCCAGTACTTC. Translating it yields CASSLTGGQETQYF.

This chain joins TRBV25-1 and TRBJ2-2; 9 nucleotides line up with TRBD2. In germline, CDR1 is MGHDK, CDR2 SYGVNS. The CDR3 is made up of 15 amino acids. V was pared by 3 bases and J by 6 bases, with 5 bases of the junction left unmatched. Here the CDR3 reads CASSDPSGKSGELFF. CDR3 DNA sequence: TGTGCCAGCAGTGATCCTAGCGGGAAGTCCGGGGAGCTGTTTTTT.